This TCR beta chain was recovered during a study of OX40 agonist ivuxolimab in advanced cancers. The data were produced by immunoSEQ multiplex PCR, yet TCRdb's version contains in-frame clones alone and is incomplete. This sample has around 80,000 clones, with roughly nine tenths found just once. The V gene end was trimmed by 0 bases and the J gene end by 0 bases; junction bases not matched to a gene: 11. The CDR3 contains 19 residues. Germline CDR1 and CDR2: KGHSH and LQKENI. The sample here was CD4+ or CD8+ T cells sorted from blood, taken in a trial of the OX40 agonist ivuxolimab. The sequence was collected from an adult with an advanced solid tumor such as melanoma, head and neck, liver or kidney cancer. This sequence joins TRBV18 and TRBJ2-1, with 7 positions matching TRBD1. The CDR3 region has the DNA TGTGCCAGCTCACCACCGAGACAGGGTATGGTGAGCTCCTACAATGAGCAGTTCTTC. Its translation: CASSPPRQGMVSSYNEQFF.